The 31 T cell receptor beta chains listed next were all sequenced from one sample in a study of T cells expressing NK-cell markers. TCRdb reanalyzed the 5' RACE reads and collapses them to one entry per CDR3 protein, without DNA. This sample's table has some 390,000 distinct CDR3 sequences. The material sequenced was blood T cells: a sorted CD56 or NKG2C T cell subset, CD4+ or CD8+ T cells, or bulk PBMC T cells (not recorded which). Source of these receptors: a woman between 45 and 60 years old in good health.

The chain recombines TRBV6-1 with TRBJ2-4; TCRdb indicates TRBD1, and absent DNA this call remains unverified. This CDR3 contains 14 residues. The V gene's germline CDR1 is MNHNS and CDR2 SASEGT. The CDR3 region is CASSQTFGGNIQYF.

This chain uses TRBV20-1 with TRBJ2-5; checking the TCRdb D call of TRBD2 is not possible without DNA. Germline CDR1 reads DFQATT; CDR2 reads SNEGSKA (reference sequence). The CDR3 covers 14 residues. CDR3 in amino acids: CSARVAGGGETQYF.

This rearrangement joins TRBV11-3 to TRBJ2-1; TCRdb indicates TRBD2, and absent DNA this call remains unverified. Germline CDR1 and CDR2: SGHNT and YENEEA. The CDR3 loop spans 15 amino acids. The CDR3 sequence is CASSGAGDWDNEQFF.

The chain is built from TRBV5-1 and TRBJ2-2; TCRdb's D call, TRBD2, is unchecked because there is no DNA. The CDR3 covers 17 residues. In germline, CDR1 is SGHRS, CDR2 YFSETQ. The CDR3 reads CASSWRLAGTSGGELFF.

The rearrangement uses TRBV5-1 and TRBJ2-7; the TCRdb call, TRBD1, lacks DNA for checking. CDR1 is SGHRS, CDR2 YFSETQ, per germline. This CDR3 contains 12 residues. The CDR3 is CASSQPGSGQYF.

The CDR3 spells CASSFRSGFNEQFF. This sequence joins TRBV7-9 and TRBJ2-1. Germline-derived CDR1 and CDR2 are SEHNR and FQNEAQ (reference sequence). This CDR3 comprises 14 residues.

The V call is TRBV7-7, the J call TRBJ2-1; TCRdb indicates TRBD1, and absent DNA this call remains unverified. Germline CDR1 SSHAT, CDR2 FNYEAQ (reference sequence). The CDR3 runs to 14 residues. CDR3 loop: CASSPDRGYNEQFF.

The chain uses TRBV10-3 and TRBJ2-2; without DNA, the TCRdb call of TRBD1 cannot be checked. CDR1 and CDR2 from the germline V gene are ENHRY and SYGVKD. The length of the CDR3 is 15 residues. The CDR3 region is CAVQTGGLSTGELFF.

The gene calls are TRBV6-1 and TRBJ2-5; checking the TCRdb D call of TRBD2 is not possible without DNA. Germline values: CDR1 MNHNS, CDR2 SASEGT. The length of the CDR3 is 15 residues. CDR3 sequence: CASSVLGGYVETQYF.

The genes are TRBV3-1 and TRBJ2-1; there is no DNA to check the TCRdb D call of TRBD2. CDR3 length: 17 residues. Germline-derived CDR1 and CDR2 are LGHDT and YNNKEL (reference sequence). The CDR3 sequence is CASSQGLPSGSYNEQFF.

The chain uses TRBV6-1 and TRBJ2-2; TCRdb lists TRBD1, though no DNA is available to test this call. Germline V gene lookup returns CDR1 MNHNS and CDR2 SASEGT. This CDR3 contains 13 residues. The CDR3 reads CASPPWAGGELFF.

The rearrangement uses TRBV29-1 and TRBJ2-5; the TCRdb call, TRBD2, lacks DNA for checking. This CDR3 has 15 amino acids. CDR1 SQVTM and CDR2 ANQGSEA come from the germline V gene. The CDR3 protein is CSVFGLAGSQETQYF.

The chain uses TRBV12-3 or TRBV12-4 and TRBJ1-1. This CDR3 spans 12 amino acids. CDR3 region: CASSPTETKAFF.

The CDR3: CASERDRETQYF. The chain recombines TRBV28 with TRBJ2-5; TCRdb returns TRBD1, unconfirmable since there is no DNA. CDR1 is MDHEN, CDR2 SYDVKM, per germline. The CDR3 length is 12 residues.

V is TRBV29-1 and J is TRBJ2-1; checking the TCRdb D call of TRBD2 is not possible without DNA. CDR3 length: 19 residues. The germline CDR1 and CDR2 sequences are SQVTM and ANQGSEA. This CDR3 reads CSVFPGLAGTRRTYNEQFF.

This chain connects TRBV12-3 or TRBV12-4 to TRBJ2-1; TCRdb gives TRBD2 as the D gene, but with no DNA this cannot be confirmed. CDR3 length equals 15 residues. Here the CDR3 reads CASSLWGGSIDEQFF.

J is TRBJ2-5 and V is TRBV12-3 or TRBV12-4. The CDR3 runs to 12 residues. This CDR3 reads CASSFRRETQYF.

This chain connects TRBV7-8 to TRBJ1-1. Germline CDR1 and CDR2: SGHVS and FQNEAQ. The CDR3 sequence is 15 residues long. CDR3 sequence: CASSLVAGWRTEAFF.

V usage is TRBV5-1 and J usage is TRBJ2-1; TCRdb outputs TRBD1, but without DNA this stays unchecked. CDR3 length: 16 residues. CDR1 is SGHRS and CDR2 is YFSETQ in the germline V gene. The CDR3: CASSTNYPPGANEQFF.

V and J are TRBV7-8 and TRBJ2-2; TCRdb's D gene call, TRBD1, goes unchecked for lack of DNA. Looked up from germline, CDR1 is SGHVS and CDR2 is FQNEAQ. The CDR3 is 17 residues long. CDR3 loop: CASSARPNRANTGELFF.

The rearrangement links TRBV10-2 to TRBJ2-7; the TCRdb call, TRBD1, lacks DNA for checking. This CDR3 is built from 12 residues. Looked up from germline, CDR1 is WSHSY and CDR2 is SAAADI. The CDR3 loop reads CASNGGGYEQYF.

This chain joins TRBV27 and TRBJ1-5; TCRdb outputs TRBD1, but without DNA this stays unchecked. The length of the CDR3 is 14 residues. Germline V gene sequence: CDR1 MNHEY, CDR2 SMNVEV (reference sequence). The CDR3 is CASSDRVLTQPQHF.

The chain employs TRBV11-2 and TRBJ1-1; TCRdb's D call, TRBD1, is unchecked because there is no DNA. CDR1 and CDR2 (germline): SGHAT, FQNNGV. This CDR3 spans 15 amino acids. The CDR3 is CASTRPSDRDPEAFF.

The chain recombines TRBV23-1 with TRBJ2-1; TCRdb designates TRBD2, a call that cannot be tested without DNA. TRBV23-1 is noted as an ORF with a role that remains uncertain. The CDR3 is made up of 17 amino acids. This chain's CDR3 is CASSLIAGVPSYNEQFF.

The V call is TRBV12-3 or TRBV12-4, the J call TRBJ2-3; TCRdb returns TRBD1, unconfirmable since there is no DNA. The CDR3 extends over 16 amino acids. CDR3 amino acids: CASRKEGQVPTDTQYF.

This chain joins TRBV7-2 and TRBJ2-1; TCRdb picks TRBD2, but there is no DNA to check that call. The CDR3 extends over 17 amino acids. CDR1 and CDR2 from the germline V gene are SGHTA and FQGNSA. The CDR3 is CASSLSLRASSYNEQFF.

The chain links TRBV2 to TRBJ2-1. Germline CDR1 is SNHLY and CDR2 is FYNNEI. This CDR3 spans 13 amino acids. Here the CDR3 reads CASRDYQYNEQFF.

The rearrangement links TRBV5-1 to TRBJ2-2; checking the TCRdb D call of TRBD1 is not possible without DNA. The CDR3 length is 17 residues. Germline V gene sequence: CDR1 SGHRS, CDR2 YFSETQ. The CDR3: CASSSSPGTGIGGELFF.

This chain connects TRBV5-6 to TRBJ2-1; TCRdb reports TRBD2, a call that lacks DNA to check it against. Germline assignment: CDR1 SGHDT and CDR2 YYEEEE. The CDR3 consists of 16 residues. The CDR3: CASSAVSSGRSNEQFF.

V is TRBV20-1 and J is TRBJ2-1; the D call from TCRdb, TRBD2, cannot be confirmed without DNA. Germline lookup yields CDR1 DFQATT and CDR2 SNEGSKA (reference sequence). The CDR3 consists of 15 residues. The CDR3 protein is CSARPSGIRYNEQFF.

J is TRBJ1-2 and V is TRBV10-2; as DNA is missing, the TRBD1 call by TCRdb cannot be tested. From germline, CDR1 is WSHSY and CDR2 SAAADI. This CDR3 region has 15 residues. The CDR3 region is CASSARGTVGYGYTF.